The rows below give T cell receptor beta chains drawn from one sample of a study of shared clonotypes between healthy human individuals. The method was immunoSEQ multiplex PCR; TCRdb's version includes in-frame clones alone and lacks a portion of them. This sample carries around 2,100,000 clones, approximately 94% of them seen once, and the ten largest clones take 0.9% to 1.5%. Material: naive CD8+ T cells sorted from blood. The source of these receptors is a man between 18 and 29 years old in good health. CDR3s include the opening cysteine and the closing phenylalanine or tryptophan.

TRBV13,CASLYSLDTDKNEQFF
TRBV27,CASGQISYNEQFF
TRBV28,CASSPRPWGEEGETQYF
TRBV6-5,CASSARDTGELFF
TRBV27,CASSFAQGHEAFF
TRBV21-1,CASSPLGRVGEKLFF
TRBV7-8,CASSLALAGVADTQYF
TRBV6-4,CASSDSYEQYF
TRBV28,CASSFPDRGPLGGYTF
TRBV6-6,CASSPLGFQDEQYF
TRBV2,CASSDRTDYNEQFF
TRBV30,CAWELAGVGNEQFF
TRBV27,CASSPAGQVYEQYF
TRBV7-6,CASSLAWGDNQPQHF
TRBV5-6,CASSDPGPYSYEQYF
TRBV6-4,CASSDRPGDADTQYF
TRBV5-4,CASSFSSSYEQYF